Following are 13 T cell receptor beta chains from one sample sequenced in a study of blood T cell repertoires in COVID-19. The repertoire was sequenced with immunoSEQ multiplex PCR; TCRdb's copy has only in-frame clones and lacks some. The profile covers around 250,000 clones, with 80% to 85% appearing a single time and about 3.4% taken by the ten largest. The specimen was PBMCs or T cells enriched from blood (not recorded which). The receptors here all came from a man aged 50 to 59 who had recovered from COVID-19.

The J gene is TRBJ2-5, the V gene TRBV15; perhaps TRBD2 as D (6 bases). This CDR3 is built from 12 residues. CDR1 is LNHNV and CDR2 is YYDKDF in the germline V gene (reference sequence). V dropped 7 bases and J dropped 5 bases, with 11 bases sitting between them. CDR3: CATIGGRETQYF. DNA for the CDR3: TGTGCCACCATTGGAGGGCGGGAGACCCAGTACTTC.

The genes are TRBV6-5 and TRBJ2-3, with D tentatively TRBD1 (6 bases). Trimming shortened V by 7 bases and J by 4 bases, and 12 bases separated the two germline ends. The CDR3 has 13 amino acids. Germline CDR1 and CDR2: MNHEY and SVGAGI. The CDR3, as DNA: TGTGCCAGCACCACAAGGGGGTCAGATACGCAGTATTTT. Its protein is CASTTRGSDTQYF.

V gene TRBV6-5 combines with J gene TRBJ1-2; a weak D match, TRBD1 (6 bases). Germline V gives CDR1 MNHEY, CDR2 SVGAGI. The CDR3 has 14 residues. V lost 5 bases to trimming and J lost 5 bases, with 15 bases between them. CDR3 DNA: TGTGCCAGCAGTCTGGGGGCCTCCTCGTATGGCTACACCTTC. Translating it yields CASSLGASSYGYTF.

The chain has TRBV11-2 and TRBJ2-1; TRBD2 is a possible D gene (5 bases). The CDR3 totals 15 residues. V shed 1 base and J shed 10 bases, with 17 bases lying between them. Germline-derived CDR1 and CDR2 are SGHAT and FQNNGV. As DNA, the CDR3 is TGTGCCAGCAGCTTAGGGGCGGTCAGCGGTAGGGAGCAGTTCTTC. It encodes CASSLGAVSGREQFF.

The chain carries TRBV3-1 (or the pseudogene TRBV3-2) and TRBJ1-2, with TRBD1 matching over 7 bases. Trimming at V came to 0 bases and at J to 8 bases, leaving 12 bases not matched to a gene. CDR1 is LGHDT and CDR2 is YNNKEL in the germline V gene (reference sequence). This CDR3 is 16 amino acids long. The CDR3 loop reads CASSQDIRLGGGGYTF. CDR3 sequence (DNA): TGTGCCAGCAGCCAAGATATTAGATTAGGGGGCGGAGGCTACACCTTC.

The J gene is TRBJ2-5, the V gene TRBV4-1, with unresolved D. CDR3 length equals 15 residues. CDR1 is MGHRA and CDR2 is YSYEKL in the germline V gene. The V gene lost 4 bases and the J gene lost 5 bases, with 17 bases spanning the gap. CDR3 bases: TGCGCCAGCAGCCCTTCCGTGATTGCTGAGGAGACCCAGTACTTC. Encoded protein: CASSPSVIAEETQYF.

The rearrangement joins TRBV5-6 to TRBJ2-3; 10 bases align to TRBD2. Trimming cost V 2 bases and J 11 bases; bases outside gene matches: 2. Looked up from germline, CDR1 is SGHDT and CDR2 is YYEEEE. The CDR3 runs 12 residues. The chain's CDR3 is CASSLPSGGQYF. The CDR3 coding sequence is TGTGCCAGCAGCTTACCTAGCGGGGGGCAGTATTTT.

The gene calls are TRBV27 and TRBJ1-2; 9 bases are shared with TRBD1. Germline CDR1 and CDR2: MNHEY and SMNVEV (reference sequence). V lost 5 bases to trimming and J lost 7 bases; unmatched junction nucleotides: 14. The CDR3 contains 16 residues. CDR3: CASSRAHPGQGGGYTF. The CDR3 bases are TGTGCCAGCAGTCGAGCGCATCCGGGACAGGGTGGTGGCTACACCTTC.

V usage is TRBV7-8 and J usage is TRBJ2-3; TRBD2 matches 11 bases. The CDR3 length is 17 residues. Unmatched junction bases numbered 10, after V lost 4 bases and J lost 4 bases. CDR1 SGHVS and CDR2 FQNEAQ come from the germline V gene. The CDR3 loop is CASSSAYSGRAADTQYF. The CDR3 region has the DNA TGTGCCAGCAGCTCCGCCTATAGCGGGAGGGCCGCAGATACGCAGTATTTT.

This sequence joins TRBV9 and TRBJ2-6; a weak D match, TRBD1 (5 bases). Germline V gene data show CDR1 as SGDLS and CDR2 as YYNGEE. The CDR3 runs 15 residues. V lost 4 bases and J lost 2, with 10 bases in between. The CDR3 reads CASSLQEAGANVLTF. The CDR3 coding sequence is TGTGCCAGCAGCTTACAGGAAGCTGGGGCCAACGTCCTGACTTTC.

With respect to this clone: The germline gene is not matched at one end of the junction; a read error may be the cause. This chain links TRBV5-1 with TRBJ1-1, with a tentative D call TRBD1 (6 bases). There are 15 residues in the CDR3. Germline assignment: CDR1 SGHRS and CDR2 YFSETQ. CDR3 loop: CASSLVGQSPSDAFF. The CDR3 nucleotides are TGCGCCAGCAGCTTGGTCGGACAGTCCCCCTCTGACGCTTTCTTT.

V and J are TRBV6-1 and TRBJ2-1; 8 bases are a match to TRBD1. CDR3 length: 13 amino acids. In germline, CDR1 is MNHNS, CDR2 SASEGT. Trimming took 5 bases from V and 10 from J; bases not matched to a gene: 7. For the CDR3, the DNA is TGTGCCAGCAGTTCCTACAGGGGGAGAGAGCAGTTCTTC. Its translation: CASSSYRGREQFF.

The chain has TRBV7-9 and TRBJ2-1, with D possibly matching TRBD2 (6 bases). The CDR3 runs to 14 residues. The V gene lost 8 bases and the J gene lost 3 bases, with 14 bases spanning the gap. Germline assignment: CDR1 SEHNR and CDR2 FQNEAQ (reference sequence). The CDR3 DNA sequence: TGTGCCAGCCGAACTAGCAAGGGCTACAATGAGCAGTTCTTC. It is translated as CASRTSKGYNEQFF. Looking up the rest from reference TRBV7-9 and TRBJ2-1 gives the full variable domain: DTGVSQNPRHKITKRGQNVTFRCDPISEHNRLYWYRQTLGQGPEFLTYFQNEAQLEKSRLLSDRFSAERPKGSFSTLEIQRTEQGDSAMYLCASRTSKGYNEQFFGPGTRLTVL.